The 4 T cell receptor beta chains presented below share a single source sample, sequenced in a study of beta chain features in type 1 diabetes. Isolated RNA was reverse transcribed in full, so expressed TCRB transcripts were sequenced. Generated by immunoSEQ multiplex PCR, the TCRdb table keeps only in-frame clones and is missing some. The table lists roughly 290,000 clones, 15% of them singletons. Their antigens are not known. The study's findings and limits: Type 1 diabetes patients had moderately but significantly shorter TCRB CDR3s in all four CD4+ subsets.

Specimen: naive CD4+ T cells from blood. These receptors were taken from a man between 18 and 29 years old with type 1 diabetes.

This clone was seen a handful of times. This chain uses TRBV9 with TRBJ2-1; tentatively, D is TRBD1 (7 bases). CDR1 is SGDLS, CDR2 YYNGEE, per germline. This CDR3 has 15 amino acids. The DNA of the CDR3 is TGTGCTAGAGGTCGTCGGCAGGGGGGTAGGGGTGAGCAGTTCTTC. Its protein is CARGRRQGGRGEQFF.

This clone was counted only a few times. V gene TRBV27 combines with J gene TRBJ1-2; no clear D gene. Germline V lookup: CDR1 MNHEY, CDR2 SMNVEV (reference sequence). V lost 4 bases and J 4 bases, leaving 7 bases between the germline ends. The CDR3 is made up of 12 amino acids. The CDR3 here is CASSSHPYGYTF. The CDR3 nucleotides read TGTGCCAGCAGTTCACACCCCTATGGCTACACCTTC.

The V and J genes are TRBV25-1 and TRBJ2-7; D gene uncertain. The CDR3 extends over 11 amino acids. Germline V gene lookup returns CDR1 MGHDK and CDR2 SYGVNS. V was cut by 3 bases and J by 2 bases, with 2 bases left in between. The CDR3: CASSDTYEQYF. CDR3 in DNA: TGTGCCAGCAGTGACACCTACGAGCAGTACTTC.

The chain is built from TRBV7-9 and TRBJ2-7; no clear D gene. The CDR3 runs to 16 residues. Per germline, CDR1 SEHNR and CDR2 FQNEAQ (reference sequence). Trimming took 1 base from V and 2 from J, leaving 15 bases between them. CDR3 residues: CASSLGLGIKTYEQYF. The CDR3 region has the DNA TGTGCCAGCAGCTTAGGTTTGGGCATTAAAACCTACGAGCAGTACTTC.